This TCR beta chain appears in the sequencing data of a study of CD8+CD57+ T cells in acquired aplastic anemia. V lost 2 bases to trimming and J lost 11 bases; unmatched junction nucleotides: 3. Germline V gene lookup returns CDR1 LNHDA and CDR2 SQIVND (reference sequence). The CDR3 runs 12 residues. TCR beta VDJ combinations and CDR3 sequences were profiled from genomic DNA. TCRdb fed the reads into MiXCR, producing one record per CDR3 protein. This sample has 90,000 to 120,000 distinct CDR3 sequences, with around 53% found just once. The rearrangement uses TRBV19 and TRBJ2-3; 8 bases fit TRBD1. The receptor's source is a human donor in good health, serving as a control. The sample consisted of sorted CD4+, CD8+, or CD8+CD57+ T cells (not recorded which) from PBMCs. The CDR3 sequence: CASSITGGKQYF. The CDR3 coding sequence is TGTGCCAGTAGTATAACAGGGGGGAAGCAGTATTTT.